What follows are 29 T cell receptor beta chains derived from one specimen sequenced in a study of blood T cell repertoires in COVID-19. Repertoires were generated with immunoSEQ multiplex PCR, while TCRdb's copy carries only in-frame clones and drops some. The sample has 75,000 or so clones, 80% seen once. The sample taken for sequencing was peripheral blood. These receptors were taken from a man aged 60 to 75 with active or convalescent COVID-19.

This chain joins TRBV10-2 and TRBJ1-6, with 7 bases aligning to TRBD1. The CDR3 is 16 residues long. With 2 bases clipped from V and 11 bases from J, the junction kept 12 bases outside the gene matches. Germline V gives CDR1 WSHSY, CDR2 SAAADI. In DNA form, the CDR3 reads TGCGCCAGCAGTGAGGCCCCGACAGGGTTTAAAGCACCCCTCCACTTT. Its translation: CASSEAPTGFKAPLHF.

The chain joins TRBV7-2 to TRBJ2-1; D is perhaps TRBD1 (5 bases). Germline V lookup: CDR1 SGHTA, CDR2 FQGNSA. The V gene lost 2 bases and the J gene lost 6 bases, with 14 bases spanning the gap. This CDR3 comprises 15 residues. In DNA form, the CDR3 reads TGTGCCAGCAGCTTAACGGTAGGGGTCGGCAATGAGCAGTTCTTC. Translated: CASSLTVGVGNEQFF.

This chain uses TRBV27 with TRBJ2-6, with no clear D. CDR3 length: 11 amino acids. Trimming left V 4 bases short and J 8 bases short, with 3 bases between. The germline CDR1 and CDR2 sequences are MNHEY and SMNVEV (reference sequence). In DNA form, the CDR3 reads TGTGCCAGCAGTTCCTCCAACGTCCTGACTTTC. This sequence encodes CASSSSNVLTF.

The chain employs TRBV2 and TRBJ1-3; a weak D match, TRBD1 (6 bases). In germline, CDR1 is SNHLY, CDR2 FYNNEI. The CDR3 is 13 residues long. The V gene lost 4 bases and the J gene lost 4 bases, with 8 bases spanning the gap. The CDR3 loop is CASSAGDGNTIYF. The CDR3 coding sequence is TGTGCCAGCAGTGCAGGGGACGGAAACACCATATATTTT.

V usage is TRBV11-2 and J usage is TRBJ1-4; 11 bases fit TRBD1. This CDR3 has 14 residues. The germline V gene encodes CDR1 SGHAT and CDR2 FQNNGV. V lost 5 bases to trimming and J lost 12 bases; unmatched junction nucleotides: 8. The CDR3 sequence: CASSRTGGARQLFF. The CDR3 region has the DNA TGTGCCAGCAGCCGGACAGGGGGCGCAAGGCAACTGTTTTTT.

This clone was picked up one time. This chain uses TRBV2 with TRBJ2-2, with 10 bases that match TRBD1. This CDR3 is built from 14 residues. V shed 3 bases and J 8 bases; nucleotides not matched to a gene: 3. Germline V gene sequence: CDR1 SNHLY, CDR2 FYNNEI. CDR3 loop: CASSEGQGYGELFF. CDR3 nucleotide sequence: TGTGCCAGCAGTGAGGGACAGGGGTATGGGGAGCTGTTTTTT.

The chain links TRBV9 to TRBJ1-2, with D perhaps TRBD1 (6 bases). Germline assignment: CDR1 SGDLS and CDR2 YYNGEE. V lost 4 bases, J lost 4 bases, and 17 bases lay in between. There are 15 residues in the CDR3. This chain's CDR3 is CASSPRDIKSYGYTF. In nucleotides, the CDR3 is TGTGCCAGCAGCCCCCGGGACATAAAATCCTATGGCTACACCTTC.

This chain connects TRBV11-2 to TRBJ1-2; TRBD1 matches 8 bases. The CDR3 is 15 amino acids. V trimming: 5 bases; J trimming: 3 bases; junction bases outside the gene matches: 8. CDR1 and CDR2 from the germline V gene are SGHAT and FQNNGV. CDR3 nucleotide sequence: TGTGCCAGCAGCCTATCAGACAGGGGCCACTATGGCTACACCTTC. It codes for CASSLSDRGHYGYTF.

The CDR3 DNA reads TGCGCCAGCAGCCGAAGCGTTGGAGACAGGGGTTATGGCTACACCTTC. The encoded protein is CASSRSVGDRGYGYTF. The J gene is TRBJ1-2, the V gene TRBV4-3, with TRBD1 matching over 8 bases. Germline lookup yields CDR1 LGHNA and CDR2 YSLEER. Unmatched junction bases numbered 12, after V lost 4 bases and J lost 5 bases. The CDR3 has 16 residues.

DNA for the CDR3: TGTGCCAGCAACTCCAACAGGGGCACCTACGAGCAGTACTTC. Its protein is CASNSNRGTYEQYF. The chain joins TRBV7-9 to TRBJ2-7; 7 bases align to TRBD1. Germline CDR1 reads SEHNR; CDR2 reads FQNEAQ (reference sequence). Trimming took 7 bases from V and 2 from J; bases not matched to a gene: 8. CDR3 length: 14 amino acids. The full variable domain, completed using reference TRBV7-9 and TRBJ2-7, is DTGVSQNPRHKITKRGQNVTFRCDPISEHNRLYWYRQTLGQGPEFLTYFQNEAQLEKSRLLSDRFSAERPKGSFSTLEIQRTEQGDSAMYLCASNSNRGTYEQYFGPGTRLTVT.

This clone came up a few times. The chain carries TRBV15 and TRBJ1-2; D not certain. There are 18 residues in the CDR3. V was shortened by 0 bases and J by 4 bases, with 21 bases between the two germline ends. Germline V CDR1 and CDR2: LNHNV, YYDKDF (reference sequence). The CDR3 is CATSRDMGSVPAFYGYTF. CDR3 nucleotide sequence: TGTGCCACCAGCAGAGATATGGGCTCAGTTCCCGCCTTCTATGGCTACACCTTC.

The chain joins TRBV6-6 to TRBJ2-1; 12 bases map to TRBD2. The CDR3 has 15 residues. J lost 9 bases, V lost 6 bases, and 9 bases had no gene match. Germline CDR1 reads MNHNY; CDR2 reads SVGAGI (reference sequence). DNA for the CDR3: TGTGCCAGCAGGGAACCTAGCGGGGGGGATCGTGAGCAGTTCTTC. Amino acid sequence: CASREPSGGDREQFF.

V gene TRBV6-5 combines with J gene TRBJ2-7; a possible D gene is TRBD1 (6 bases). The germline V gene encodes CDR1 MNHEY and CDR2 SVGAGI. The CDR3 consists of 14 residues. Trimming took 7 bases from V and 3 from J, leaving 16 bases between them. This CDR3 reads CASTPGHNHYEQYF. The CDR3 coding sequence is TGTGCCAGCACCCCGGGACACAACCACTACGAGCAGTACTTC.

In its sample, this clone was seen a few times. V and J are TRBV7-9 and TRBJ1-5; D might be TRBD1 (5 bases). Per germline, CDR1 SEHNR and CDR2 FQNEAQ (reference sequence). This CDR3 comprises 15 residues. Trimming pared 5 bases from V and 3 bases from J, leaving 14 bases between. CDR3 loop: CASSPSGGANQPQHF. CDR3 sequence (DNA): TGTGCCAGCAGCCCTTCCGGAGGGGCCAATCAGCCCCAGCATTTT.

V and J are TRBV10-3 and TRBJ1-5; D is unresolved. This CDR3 is built from 16 residues. V lost 3 bases and J 0 bases, leaving 12 bases between the germline ends. Germline loops: CDR1 ENHRY, CDR2 SYGVKD. The CDR3 loop reads CAISDAVHYSNQPQHF. CDR3 nucleotides: TGTGCCATCAGTGACGCCGTTCACTATAGCAATCAGCCCCAGCATTTT.

V is TRBV5-5 and J is TRBJ2-2; D is perhaps TRBD2 (6 bases). The CDR3 sequence is 15 residues long. With 2 bases removed from V and 5 bases from J, the gap between germline ends came to 13 bases. The germline gives CDR1 SGHKS, CDR2 YYEKEE (reference sequence). The CDR3 coding sequence is TGTGCCAGCAGCTTTGACAGTGGGGGGACCGGGGAGCTGTTTTTT. It codes for CASSFDSGGTGELFF. The full variable domain, rest sourced from reference TRBV5-5 and TRBJ2-2, is DAGVTQSPTHLIKTRGQQVTLRCSPISGHKSVSWYQQVLGQGPQFIFQYYEKEERGRGNFPDRFSARQFPNYSSELNVNALLLGDSALYLCASSFDSGGTGELFFGEGSRLTVL.

The rearrangement joins TRBV5-6 to TRBJ1-1; a weak D match, TRBD1 (5 bases). This CDR3 region has 12 residues. The ends were cut back, 6 bases at V and 3 bases at J, with 9 bases in the middle. Germline CDR1 and CDR2: SGHDT and YYEEEE. The chain's CDR3 is CASTRGYTEAFF. The CDR3 nucleotides are TGTGCCAGCACCCGGGGGTACACTGAAGCTTTCTTT.

The chain has TRBV18 and TRBJ1-2, with 7 bases fitting TRBD1. The V gene's germline CDR1 is KGHSH and CDR2 LQKENI. The CDR3 is made up of 15 amino acids. V lost 1 base, J lost 3 bases, and 5 bases stayed unmatched. Written as DNA, the CDR3 is TGTGCCAGCTCACCACGGAGGGACAGTGACTATGGCTACACCTTC. It is translated as CASSPRRDSDYGYTF.

This chain joins TRBV6-1 and TRBJ2-5; 8 nucleotides line up with TRBD2. CDR3 length: 17 residues. Germline trimming cut 0 bases from V and 0 bases from J; bases unmatched to any gene: 6. Germline V gene sequence: CDR1 MNHNS, CDR2 SASEGT. The CDR3 DNA follows: TGTGCCAGCAGTGAAGCTGGTGGAGCGGGGGACCAAGAGACCCAGTACTTC. It specifies CASSEAGGAGDQETQYF.

The V gene is TRBV7-2, the J gene TRBJ2-7; 8 nucleotides align to TRBD1. Germline-derived CDR1 and CDR2 are SGHTA and FQGNSA. Trimming took 5 bases from V and 4 from J; bases not matched to a gene: 10. There are 15 residues in the CDR3. DNA of the CDR3: TGTGCCAGCAGCCTTGGGGCAGGGGGCTATTACGAGCAGTACTTC. The encoded protein is CASSLGAGGYYEQYF.

V gene TRBV6-5 combines with J gene TRBJ2-7; TRBD2 might be the D (6 bases). Germline-derived CDR1 and CDR2 are MNHEY and SVGAGI. The CDR3 loop spans 14 amino acids. Trimming pared 6 bases from V and 1 base from J, leaving 13 bases between. This CDR3 is CASRRDGVSYEQYF. The DNA of the CDR3 is TGTGCCAGCAGGCGGGACGGGGTGTCCTACGAGCAGTACTTC.

The rearrangement links TRBV4-1 to TRBJ2-5; 9 positions match TRBD2. Losses at the gene ends were 5 bases for V and 1 base for J; bases not matched to a gene: 2. Germline V CDR1 and CDR2: MGHRA, YSYEKL. This CDR3 has 14 amino acids. CDR3 region: CASSAGLAQETQYF. The CDR3 DNA is TGCGCCAGCAGCGCGGGACTAGCCCAAGAGACCCAGTACTTC.

This clone was observed a handful of times. This rearrangement joins TRBV20-1 to TRBJ1-2; D perhaps matches TRBD1 (6 bases). CDR3 length equals 14 residues. Per the germline V gene, CDR1 is DFQATT and CDR2 is SNEGSKA (reference sequence). The V end was cut by 3 bases, the J end by 3 bases, with 14 bases between. The CDR3 DNA reads TGCAGTGCTAGTATCAGGGGCGCTGACTATGGCTACACCTTC. Translating it yields CSASIRGADYGYTF.

The DNA for the CDR3 is TGTGCCAGCAGCCAACTTAACGGGGAAGCTTTCTTT. Its translation is CASSQLNGEAFF. The rearrangement joins TRBV3-1 (or the pseudogene TRBV3-2) to TRBJ1-1; D is ambiguous. V lost 2 bases, J lost 8 bases, and 9 bases lay in between. The CDR3 spans 12 residues. CDR1 and CDR2 from the germline V gene are LGHDT and YNNKEL (reference sequence).

The chain employs TRBV19 and TRBJ1-1; 11 bases map to TRBD1. Per the germline V gene, CDR1 is LNHDA and CDR2 is SQIVND (reference sequence). V lost 3 bases to trimming and J lost 2 bases; unmatched junction nucleotides: 5. The CDR3 is made up of 16 amino acids. For the CDR3, the DNA is TGTGCCAGTAGTATCGGGACAGGGGGTGGAAACACTGAAGCTTTCTTT. Its translation: CASSIGTGGGNTEAFF.

V gene TRBV27 combines with J gene TRBJ1-2; 8 bases match TRBD1. There are 14 residues in the CDR3. V trimming: 4 bases; J trimming: 8 bases; junction bases outside the gene matches: 9. Germline V gene sequence: CDR1 MNHEY, CDR2 SMNVEV (reference sequence). CDR3 DNA: TGTGCCAGCAGTTCCGCGACAGGGGCGAGAGGCTACACCTTC. Translating it yields CASSSATGARGYTF.

The chain joins TRBV5-1 to TRBJ2-1, with 9 bases fitting TRBD2. CDR3 length: 16 residues. CDR1 and CDR2 (germline): SGHRS, YFSETQ. V gave up 4 bases and J gave up 3 bases; unmatched junction bases: 8. This chain's CDR3 is CASSPSGAGGYNEQFF. The CDR3 nucleotides read TGCGCCAGCAGCCCCTCAGGAGCGGGGGGCTACAATGAGCAGTTCTTC.

This clone was picked up one time. The rearrangement uses TRBV7-2 and TRBJ1-2; TRBD1 agrees at 7 bases. Germline assignment: CDR1 SGHTA and CDR2 FQGNSA. This CDR3 is 13 amino acids long. The ends lost 7 bases at V and 6 bases at J; junction bases unmatched: 8. The CDR3 DNA reads TGTGCCAGCAACCGACAGGGTAGCAATGGCTACACCTTC. Its protein product is CASNRQGSNGYTF.

The chain links TRBV6-5 to TRBJ1-2, with 8 bases aligning to TRBD1. V lost 5 bases, J lost 2 bases, and 1 base stayed unmatched. The CDR3 extends over 13 amino acids. CDR1 MNHEY and CDR2 SVGAGI come from the germline V gene. The CDR3 DNA follows: TGTGCCAGCAGTACAGGGGGAAACTATGGCTACACCTTC. Its protein is CASSTGGNYGYTF.